These 8 T cell receptor beta chains share one sample of origin, sequenced in a study of cytomegalovirus exposure and HLA in healthy donors. This PCR relied on a set of 60 Vbeta primers and 13 Jbeta primers. Profiling relied on immunoSEQ multiplex PCR, and the TCRdb table lists in-frame clones only, not all of them. The sample lists approximately 150,000 clones; roughly four fifths were seen once. Sequencing used PBMCs. The source of these receptors is a man aged 50 to 60 in good health and CMV-seropositive.

The chain joins TRBV5-4 to TRBJ1-1; no reliable D call. This CDR3 contains 13 residues. V was clipped by 10 bases and J by 6 bases, with 19 bases between them. The germline CDR1 and CDR2 sequences are SGHNT and YYREEE (reference sequence). The CDR3 DNA sequence: TGTGCCTACCTTCGGCCCCCTAGCGCTGAAGCTTTCTTT. This gives the protein CAYLRPPSAEAFF.

The chain employs TRBV19 and TRBJ1-2; D ambiguous. The CDR3 sequence is 13 residues long. CDR1 is LNHDA and CDR2 is SQIVND in the germline V gene (reference sequence). Trimming stripped 7 bases from V and 3 bases from J, with 12 bases between. The CDR3: CASTPGTDYGYTF. The DNA for the CDR3 is TGTGCCAGTACCCCCGGTACAGACTATGGCTACACCTTC. Complete variable domain (other parts from reference TRBV19 and TRBJ1-2): DGGITQSPKYLFRKEGQNVTLSCEQNLNHDAMYWYRQDPGQGLRLIYYSQIVNDFQKGDIAEGYSVSREKKESFPLTVTSAQKNPTAFYLCASTPGTDYGYTFGSGTRLTVV.

This chain links TRBV7-2 with TRBJ2-2; TRBD1 is a possible D gene (6 bases). The germline CDR1 and CDR2 sequences are SGHTA and FQGNSA. The ends were cut back, 6 bases at V and 7 bases at J, with 12 bases in the middle. The CDR3 is 13 residues long. This chain's CDR3 is CASRTQGVGELFF. The CDR3 nucleotides are TGTGCCAGCAGGACACAGGGTGTCGGGGAGCTGTTTTTT.

The V call is TRBV5-1, the J call TRBJ2-5; possibly TRBD1 for D (6 bases). Per the germline V gene, CDR1 is SGHRS and CDR2 is YFSETQ. The CDR3 totals 14 residues. V was clipped by 1 base and J by 1 base, with 8 bases between them. CDR3 residues: CASSLQGSQETQYF. Here the CDR3 DNA reads TGCGCCAGCAGCTTGCAGGGGAGCCAAGAGACCCAGTACTTC.

This clone has more than one count but fewer than ten. This CDR3 is also generated by other DNA sequences in the sample. The chain uses TRBV28 and TRBJ2-2; TRBD2 matches at 16 bases. V was clipped by 0 bases and J by 6 bases; unmatched bases: 1. This CDR3 spans 17 amino acids. CDR1 MDHEN and CDR2 SYDVKM come from the germline V gene. CDR3 in amino acids: CASSLWGLAGGPGELFF. The CDR3 DNA sequence: TGTGCCAGCAGTTTATGGGGACTAGCGGGAGGGCCCGGGGAGCTGTTTTTT.

V and J are TRBV6-6 and TRBJ2-4; TRBD2 agrees at 7 bases. V lost 2 bases, J lost 3 bases, and 4 bases stayed unmatched. Germline-derived CDR1 and CDR2 are MNHNY and SVGAGI (reference sequence). The CDR3 runs to 15 residues. CDR3 nucleotide sequence: TGTGCCAGCAGTTACGCGGGGGACTACAAAAACATTCAGTACTTC. Its translation: CASSYAGDYKNIQYF.

This sequence joins TRBV5-4 and TRBJ2-1, with a possible D match to TRBD2 (5 bases). CDR1 SGHNT and CDR2 YYREEE come from the germline V gene (reference sequence). CDR3 length equals 15 residues. Trimming took off 0 bases at V and 9 bases at J, with 16 bases between the two ends. Written as DNA, the CDR3 is TGTGCCAGCAGCTTGGATGGAGGAAAGCTGGGTGAGCAGTTCTTC. Protein product: CASSLDGGKLGEQFF.

Concerning this clone itself: At one of its ends the junction is not consistent with the germline gene, which may arise from a read error. The chain employs TRBV7-9 and TRBJ2-4, with D perhaps given as TRBD1 or TRBD2 (5 bases each). Germline CDR1 is SEHNR and CDR2 is FQNEAQ (reference sequence). The CDR3 contains 14 residues. The DNA for the CDR3 is TGTTCCAGCAGCTTAGCGCTGCAGGGATCAATTCAGTACTTC. This translates into CSSSLALQGSIQYF. Combining the CDR3 with reference TRBV7-9 and TRBJ2-4 gives the whole variable domain DTGVSQNPRHKITKRGQNVTFRCDPISEHNRLYWYRQTLGQGPEFLTYFQNEAQLEKSRLLSDRFSAERPKGSFSTLEIQRTEQGDSAMYLCSSSLALQGSIQYFGAGTRLSVL.